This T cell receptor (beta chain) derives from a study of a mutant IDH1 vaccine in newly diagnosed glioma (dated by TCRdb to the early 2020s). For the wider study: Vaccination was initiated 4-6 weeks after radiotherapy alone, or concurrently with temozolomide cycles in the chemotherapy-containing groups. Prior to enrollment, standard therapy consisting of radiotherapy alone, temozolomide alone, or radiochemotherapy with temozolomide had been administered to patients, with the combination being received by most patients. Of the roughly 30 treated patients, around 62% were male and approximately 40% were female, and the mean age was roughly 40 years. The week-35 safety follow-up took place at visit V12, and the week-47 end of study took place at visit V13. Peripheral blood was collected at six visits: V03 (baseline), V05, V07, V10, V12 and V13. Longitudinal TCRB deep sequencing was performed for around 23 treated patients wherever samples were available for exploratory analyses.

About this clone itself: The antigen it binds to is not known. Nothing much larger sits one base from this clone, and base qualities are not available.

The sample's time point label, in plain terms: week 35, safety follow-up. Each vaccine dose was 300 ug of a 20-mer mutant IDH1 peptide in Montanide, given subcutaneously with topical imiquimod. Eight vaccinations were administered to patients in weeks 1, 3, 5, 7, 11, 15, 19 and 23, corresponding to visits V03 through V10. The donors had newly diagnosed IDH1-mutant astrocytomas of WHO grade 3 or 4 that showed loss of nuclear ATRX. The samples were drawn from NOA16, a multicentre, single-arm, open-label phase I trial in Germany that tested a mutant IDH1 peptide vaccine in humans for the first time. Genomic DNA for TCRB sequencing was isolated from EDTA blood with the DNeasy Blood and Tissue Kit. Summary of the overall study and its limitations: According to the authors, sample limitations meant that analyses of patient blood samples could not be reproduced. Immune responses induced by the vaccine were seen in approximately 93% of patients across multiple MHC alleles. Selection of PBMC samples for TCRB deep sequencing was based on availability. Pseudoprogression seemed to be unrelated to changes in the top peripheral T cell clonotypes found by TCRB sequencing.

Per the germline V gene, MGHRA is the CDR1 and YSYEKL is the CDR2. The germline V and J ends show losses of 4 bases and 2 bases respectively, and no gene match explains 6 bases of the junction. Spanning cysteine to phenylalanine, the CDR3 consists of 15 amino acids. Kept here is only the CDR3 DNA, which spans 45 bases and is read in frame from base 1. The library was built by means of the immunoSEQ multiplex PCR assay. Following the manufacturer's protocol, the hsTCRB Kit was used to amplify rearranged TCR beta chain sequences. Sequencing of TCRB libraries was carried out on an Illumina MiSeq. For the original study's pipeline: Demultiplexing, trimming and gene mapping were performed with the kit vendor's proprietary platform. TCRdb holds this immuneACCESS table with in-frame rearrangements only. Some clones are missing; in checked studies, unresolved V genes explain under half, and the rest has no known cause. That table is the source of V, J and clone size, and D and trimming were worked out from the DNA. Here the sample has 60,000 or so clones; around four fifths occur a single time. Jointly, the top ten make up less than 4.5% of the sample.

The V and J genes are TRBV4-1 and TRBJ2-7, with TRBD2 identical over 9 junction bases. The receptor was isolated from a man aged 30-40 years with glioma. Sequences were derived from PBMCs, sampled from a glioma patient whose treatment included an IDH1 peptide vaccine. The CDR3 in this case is CASSRILAGTYEQYF. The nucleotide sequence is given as TGCGCCAGCAGCCGGATCCTAGCGGGGACCTACGAGCAGTACTTC.